One and the same sample provided the 29 T cell receptor beta chains below, sequenced in a study of lymphopenia after photon versus proton radiotherapy. Clones were sequenced by immunoSEQ multiplex PCR, and TCRdb holds only the in-frame ones, with some missing. Of 83,000 or so clones in the sample, about four fifths were seen once. This specimen was peripheral blood, taken from a patient treated with proton-based radiotherapy. All receptors come from a man between 60 and 70 years old with pancreatic cancer.

The rearrangement uses TRBV11-1 and TRBJ1-2; D remains unclear. V lost 3 bases and J 1 base, leaving 9 bases between the germline ends. This CDR3 is 14 amino acids long. Germline CDR1 is SGHAT and CDR2 is FQDESV (reference sequence). CDR3 region: CASSFTDGNYGYTF. The DNA of the CDR3 is TGTGCCAGCAGCTTCACTGACGGTAACTATGGCTACACCTTC.

This chain uses TRBV11-3 with TRBJ2-1; D perhaps matches TRBD2 (6 bases). V lost 3 bases, J lost 4 bases, and 7 bases lay in between. From germline, CDR1 is SGHNT and CDR2 YENEEA. The CDR3 is made up of 13 amino acids. In nucleotides, the CDR3 is TGTGCCAGCAGCTTTGGGGGGTACAATGAGCAGTTCTTC. It specifies CASSFGGYNEQFF.

The chain recombines TRBV5-5 with TRBJ2-7; D unresolved. The CDR3 is 16 residues long. V gave up 2 bases and J gave up 5 bases, with 20 bases separating them. Germline V gene lookup returns CDR1 SGHKS and CDR2 YYEKEE (reference sequence). The CDR3 protein is CASSFLAKVSPNEQYF. CDR3 DNA sequence: TGTGCCAGCAGCTTCCTCGCGAAGGTTAGCCCAAACGAGCAGTACTTC.

The V and J genes are TRBV5-1 and TRBJ2-1; 7 bases line up with TRBD2. The CDR3 covers 14 residues. Germline assignment: CDR1 SGHRS and CDR2 YFSETQ. Germline trimming cut 1 base from V and 6 bases from J; bases unmatched to any gene: 4. CDR3 residues: CASSLISGPNEQFF. The CDR3 coding sequence is TGCGCCAGCAGCTTGATTAGCGGGCCCAATGAGCAGTTCTTC.

The chain combines TRBV11-2 with TRBJ1-4; no reliable D call. V was clipped by 1 base and J by 5 bases, with 11 bases between them. The CDR3 is made up of 15 amino acids. Germline V gene data show CDR1 as SGHAT and CDR2 as FQNNGV. CDR3 DNA sequence: TGTGCCAGCAGCTTAGCCTTGGGCAGCAATGAAAAACTGTTTTTT. It encodes CASSLALGSNEKLFF.

This sequence joins TRBV10-1 and TRBJ2-1, with TRBD2 matching 12 bases. CDR3 length: 16 amino acids. J was trimmed by 7 bases and V by 3 bases; bases with no gene match: 7. From germline, CDR1 is WNHNN and CDR2 SYGVQD (reference sequence). The CDR3 region is CASSDFGLAGRNEQFF. CDR3 nucleotide sequence: TGCGCCAGCAGTGATTTCGGACTAGCGGGAAGGAATGAGCAGTTCTTC.

The chain joins TRBV5-1 to TRBJ2-5; 8 bases match TRBD2. The length of the CDR3 is 16 residues. Germline values: CDR1 SGHRS, CDR2 YFSETQ. V dropped 4 bases and J dropped 1; count of bases not matched to a gene: 9. CDR3 loop: CASSGTSGKSQETQYF. The CDR3 nucleotides read TGCGCCAGCAGCGGAACTAGCGGCAAAAGCCAAGAGACCCAGTACTTC.

This chain connects TRBV5-6 to TRBJ2-5, with D possibly matching TRBD2 (5 bases). CDR3 length equals 12 residues. Germline V gene data show CDR1 as SGHDT and CDR2 as YYEEEE. V was cut by 2 bases and J by 5 bases, with 7 bases left in between. The CDR3, as DNA: TGTGCCAGCAGCTTCCCGGGGGAGACCCAGTACTTC. Its protein product is CASSFPGETQYF.

The chain joins TRBV2 to TRBJ2-7; no definite D call. Germline lookup yields CDR1 SNHLY and CDR2 FYNNEI. This CDR3 comprises 11 residues. V lost 6 bases, J lost 0 bases, and 3 bases lay in between. CDR3 DNA: TGTGCCAGCAGCCTCTCCTACGAGCAGTACTTC. Translation: CASSLSYEQYF.

The gene calls are TRBV7-9 and TRBJ2-7; a possible D gene is TRBD1 (5 bases). Looked up from germline, CDR1 is SEHNR and CDR2 is FQNEAQ (reference sequence). This CDR3 has 15 amino acids. Between the trimmed V and J ends, which lost 3 bases and 4 bases, there was a span of 16 bases. The CDR3 DNA reads as TGTGCCAGCAGCTTCCGGGCAGGGAAGGAGTACGAGCAGTACTTC. Amino acids: CASSFRAGKEYEQYF.

The chain joins TRBV5-1 to TRBJ1-3, with D uncertain. The CDR3 consists of 13 residues. From germline, CDR1 is SGHRS and CDR2 YFSETQ. V lost 6 bases and J lost 2, with 9 bases in between. CDR3 nucleotides: TGCGCCAGCAAAGCACAAACTGGAAACACCATATATTTT. Encoded protein: CASKAQTGNTIYF. The whole variable domain, remainder taken from reference TRBV5-1 and TRBJ1-3, is KAGVTQTPRYLIKTRGQQVTLSCSPISGHRSVSWYQQTPGQGLQFLFEYFSETQRNKGNFPGRFSGRQFSNSRSEMNVSTLELGDSALYLCASKAQTGNTIYFGEGSWLTVV.

This clone occurred once. The chain links TRBV27 to TRBJ1-2; D may be TRBD1 (6 bases). The ends were cut back, 3 bases at V and 5 bases at J, with 10 bases in the middle. The CDR3 runs to 13 residues. Germline V gives CDR1 MNHEY, CDR2 SMNVEV (reference sequence). For the CDR3, the DNA is TGTGCCAGCAGTTTGGGACATTCATATGGCTACACCTTC. It codes for CASSLGHSYGYTF.

This chain links TRBV7-2 with TRBJ2-1, with 12 bases that match TRBD2. Trimming cost V 5 bases and J 5 bases; bases outside gene matches: 4. CDR3 length: 15 amino acids. Germline loops: CDR1 SGHTA, CDR2 FQGNSA. The CDR3, as DNA: TGTGCCAGCAGCAGAACTAGCGGGAGGCACAATGAGCAGTTCTTC. Translated: CASSRTSGRHNEQFF.

The chain couples TRBV5-1 to TRBJ2-2; maybe TRBD2 (5 bases). The CDR3 is 14 amino acids. V lost 4 bases and J lost 8, with 15 bases in between. In germline, CDR1 is SGHRS, CDR2 YFSETQ. The chain's CDR3 is CASSPTVSGGELFF. As DNA, the CDR3 is TGCGCCAGCAGCCCAACGGTCTCGGGAGGGGAGCTGTTTTTT.

The chain couples TRBV11-1 to TRBJ1-1, with D unclear. CDR1 and CDR2 (germline): SGHAT, FQDESV (reference sequence). V was pared by 1 base and J by 0 bases, with 9 bases between. This CDR3 comprises 15 residues. The CDR3 DNA follows: TGTGCCAGCAGCTTAGAGAGCAGGATGAACACTGAAGCTTTCTTT. As protein: CASSLESRMNTEAFF.

This clone was picked up one time. V gene TRBV7-3 combines with J gene TRBJ1-1; D is possibly TRBD1 (6 bases). The CDR3 covers 15 residues. Per the germline V gene, CDR1 is SGHTA and CDR2 is FQGTGA. V was cut by 5 bases and J by 0 bases, with 13 bases left in between. In DNA form, the CDR3 reads TGTGCCAGCAGCGCAGGGGACCGCTTGAACACTGAAGCTTTCTTT. Encoded protein: CASSAGDRLNTEAFF. The complete variable domain, with remaining parts taken from reference TRBV7-3 and TRBJ1-1, reads GAGVSQTPSNKVTEKGKYVELRCDPISGHTALYWYRQSLGQGPEFLIYFQGTGAADDSGLPNDRFFAVRPEGSVSTLKIQRTERGDSAVYLCASSAGDRLNTEAFFGQGTRLTVV.

V is TRBV10-2 and J is TRBJ2-2; D gene ambiguous. The CDR3 contains 13 residues. V was cut by 4 bases and J by 7 bases, with 10 bases left in between. Per germline, CDR1 WSHSY and CDR2 SAAADI. CDR3 in DNA: TGCGCCAGCAGTGCCCGCTACGACGGGGAGCTGTTTTTT. Protein: CASSARYDGELFF.

The V gene is TRBV5-5, the J gene TRBJ2-5; TRBD1 matches at 9 bases. The ends lost 3 bases at V and 3 bases at J; junction bases unmatched: 15. The CDR3 is made up of 18 amino acids. CDR1 and CDR2 (germline): SGHKS, YYEKEE (reference sequence). The CDR3 spells CASSSLIRDRVTKETQYF. The CDR3 DNA sequence: TGTGCCAGCAGCTCGCTCATCCGGGACAGGGTGACTAAAGAGACCCAGTACTTC. Full variable domain (remainder filled in from reference TRBV5-5 and TRBJ2-5): DAGVTQSPTHLIKTRGQQVTLRCSPISGHKSVSWYQQVLGQGPQFIFQYYEKEERGRGNFPDRFSARQFPNYSSELNVNALLLGDSALYLCASSSLIRDRVTKETQYFGPGTRLLVL.

V and J are TRBV7-9 and TRBJ1-1, with 7 positions matching TRBD1. The CDR3 is made up of 15 amino acids. In germline, CDR1 is SEHNR, CDR2 FQNEAQ (reference sequence). V dropped 4 bases and J dropped 7; count of bases not matched to a gene: 12. The CDR3 DNA reads as TGTGCCAGCAGCTCAGGGGGGGCTGGCTTAGGTGAAGCTTTCTTT. This sequence encodes CASSSGGAGLGEAFF.

V gene TRBV7-6 combines with J gene TRBJ2-2; 7 positions match TRBD2. CDR1 SGHVS and CDR2 FNYEAQ come from the germline V gene. This CDR3 has 18 amino acids. With V trimmed by 1 base and J by 0 bases, 8 bases remained unmatched. The DNA for the CDR3 is TGTGCCAGCAGCTTAGTTGGGGGACTATTCGCGAACACCGGGGAGCTGTTTTTT. It yields the protein CASSLVGGLFANTGELFF.

Only a few counts were recorded for this clone. The chain uses TRBV28 and TRBJ1-1; 10 nucleotides match TRBD1. This CDR3 spans 15 amino acids. Germline V gives CDR1 MDHEN, CDR2 SYDVKM. Losses at the gene ends were 5 bases for V and 5 bases for J; bases not matched to a gene: 8. CDR3 in DNA: TGTGCCAGCAGTGCCATCGGACAGGGGGGAACTGAAGCTTTCTTT. This codes for CASSAIGQGGTEAFF. The full variable domain, completed using reference TRBV28 and TRBJ1-1, is DVKVTQSSRYLVKRTGEKVFLECVQDMDHENMFWYRQDPGLGLRLIYFSYDVKMKEKGDIPEGYSVSREKKERFSLILESASTNQTSMYLCASSAIGQGGTEAFFGQGTRLTVV.

Of note for this clone: The junction does not match germline at one end; this may be a read error. This chain joins TRBV29-1 and TRBJ2-1, with TRBD2 identical over 10 bases. Germline-derived CDR1 and CDR2 are SQVTM and ANQGSEA. The CDR3 sequence is 16 residues long. The CDR3 nucleotides read TGCAGCGTGGAAGAGGGTAGCGGGAGGCTTTTCAATGAGCAGTTCTTC. The encoded protein is CSVEEGSGRLFNEQFF.

This sequence joins TRBV7-2 and TRBJ2-7; TRBD1 matches 8 bases. This CDR3 is built from 15 residues. Trimming at V came to 8 bases and at J to 3 bases, leaving 12 bases not matched to a gene. The germline V gene encodes CDR1 SGHTA and CDR2 FQGNSA. CDR3 coding DNA: TGTGCCAGCGCCATGGGGGGACAGGCCATCTACGAGCAGTACTTC. Amino acid sequence: CASAMGGQAIYEQYF.

The chain has TRBV4-2 and TRBJ2-7, with TRBD2 matching over 10 bases. Germline CDR1 reads LGHNA; CDR2 reads YNFKEQ. This CDR3 is built from 15 residues. The V gene end was trimmed by 0 bases and the J gene end by 6 bases; junction bases not matched to a gene: 5. The CDR3 spells CASSQDLSSGGEQYF. The CDR3 nucleotides read TGTGCCAGCAGCCAAGATCTATCTAGCGGGGGCGAGCAGTACTTC.

This clone was observed once. The chain links TRBV19 to TRBJ1-5, with D tentatively TRBD1 (5 bases). The CDR3 is 16 residues long. With 6 bases removed from V and 3 bases from J, the gap between germline ends came to 18 bases. Germline-derived CDR1 and CDR2 are LNHDA and SQIVND (reference sequence). CDR3 sequence: CASSPTGGGFNQPQHF. Written as DNA, the CDR3 is TGTGCCAGTAGCCCAACGGGGGGGGGTTTCAATCAGCCCCAGCATTTT.

The chain has TRBV10-1 and TRBJ2-7; TRBD2 agrees at 8 bases. CDR1 WNHNN and CDR2 SYGVQD come from the germline V gene (reference sequence). The junction had 6 bases not matched to a gene; V was cut back by 5 bases and J by 6 bases. This CDR3 spans 13 amino acids. The CDR3 DNA reads TGCGCCAGCAGTCTTACCGGGACTAGCGAGCAGTACTTC. It yields the protein CASSLTGTSEQYF.

This sequence joins TRBV20-1 and TRBJ1-2, with 7 bases that match TRBD1. CDR1 DFQATT and CDR2 SNEGSKA come from the germline V gene (reference sequence). This CDR3 is 11 amino acids long. CDR3 nucleotide sequence: TGCAGCGCAACAGGGGAACATGGCTACACCTTC. This translates into CSATGEHGYTF.

This clone was counted a single time. CDR3 sequence: CASSLAGFSYNEQFF. In DNA form, the CDR3 reads TGTGCCAGCAGCTTAGCCGGGTTCTCCTACAATGAGCAGTTCTTC. The chain employs TRBV7-6 and TRBJ2-1; no firm D call. V lost 0 bases and J lost 0, with 6 bases in between. CDR1 is SGHVS, CDR2 FNYEAQ, per germline. The CDR3 runs 15 residues.

This chain connects TRBV5-6 to TRBJ1-2; 8 bases agree with TRBD1. CDR3 length: 14 residues. From germline, CDR1 is SGHDT and CDR2 YYEEEE. V trimming: 3 bases; J trimming: 5 bases; junction bases outside the gene matches: 6. As DNA, the CDR3 is TGTGCCAGCAGCTCCACCGGGACAGGATATGGCTACACCTTC. Encoded protein: CASSSTGTGYGYTF.